The clone carrying this TCR delta chain was detected a few times. This sample stems from a study of gamma-delta chains in newborns, infants, children. Across the study: Microbial exposure reportedly drives polyclonal innate γδ T cell expansion after birth.

V was clipped by 2 bases and J by 3 bases, with 12 bases between them. From germline, CDR1 is GEAIGNYY and CDR2 EKD. This CDR3 has 14 residues. TCRdb reapplied CATT to the reads. This table has 7,000 to 9,500 delta-chain clones, around 21% appearing once. Sequenced input: blood. The TCR sequence derives from a child who was a newborn, infant or young child, either healthy, febrile or measles-vaccinated (not recorded which). This chain connects TRDV2 to TRDJ1, with D possibly being TRDD3 (6 bases). CDR3 amino acids: CACDNLGSSDKLIF. The CDR3 coding sequence is TGTGCCTGTGACAACCTGGGGTCTTCCGATAAACTCATCTTT.